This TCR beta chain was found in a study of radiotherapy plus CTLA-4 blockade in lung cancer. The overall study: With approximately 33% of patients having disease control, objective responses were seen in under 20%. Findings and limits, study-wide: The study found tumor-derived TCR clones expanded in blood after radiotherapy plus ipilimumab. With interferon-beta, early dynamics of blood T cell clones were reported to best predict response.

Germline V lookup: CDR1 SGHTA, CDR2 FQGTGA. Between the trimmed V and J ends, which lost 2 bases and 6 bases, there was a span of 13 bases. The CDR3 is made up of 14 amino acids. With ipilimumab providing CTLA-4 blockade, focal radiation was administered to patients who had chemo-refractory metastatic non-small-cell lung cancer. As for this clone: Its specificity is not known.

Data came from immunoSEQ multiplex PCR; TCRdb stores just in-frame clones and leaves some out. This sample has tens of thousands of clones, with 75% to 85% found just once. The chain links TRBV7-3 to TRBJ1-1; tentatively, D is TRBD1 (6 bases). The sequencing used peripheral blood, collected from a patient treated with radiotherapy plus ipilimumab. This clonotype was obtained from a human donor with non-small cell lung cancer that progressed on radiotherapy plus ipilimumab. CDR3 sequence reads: CASSLGVGASEAFF. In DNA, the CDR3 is TGTGCCAGCAGCTTAGGGGTGGGGGCATCTGAAGCTTTCTTT.